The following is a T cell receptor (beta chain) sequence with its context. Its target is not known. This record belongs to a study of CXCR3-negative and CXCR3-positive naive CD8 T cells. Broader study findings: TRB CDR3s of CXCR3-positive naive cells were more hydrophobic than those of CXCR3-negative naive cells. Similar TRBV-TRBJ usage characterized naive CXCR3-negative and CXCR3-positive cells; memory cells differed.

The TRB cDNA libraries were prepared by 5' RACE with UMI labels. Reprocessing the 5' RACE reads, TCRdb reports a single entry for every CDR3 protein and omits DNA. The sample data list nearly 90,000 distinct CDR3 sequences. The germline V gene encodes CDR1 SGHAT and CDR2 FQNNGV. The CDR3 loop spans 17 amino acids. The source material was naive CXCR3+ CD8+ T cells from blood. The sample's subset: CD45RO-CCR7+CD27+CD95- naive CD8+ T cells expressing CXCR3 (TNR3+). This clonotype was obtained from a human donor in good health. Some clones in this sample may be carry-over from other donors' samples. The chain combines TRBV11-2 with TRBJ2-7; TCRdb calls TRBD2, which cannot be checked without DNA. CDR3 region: CASSLVQMTSPYYEQYF.